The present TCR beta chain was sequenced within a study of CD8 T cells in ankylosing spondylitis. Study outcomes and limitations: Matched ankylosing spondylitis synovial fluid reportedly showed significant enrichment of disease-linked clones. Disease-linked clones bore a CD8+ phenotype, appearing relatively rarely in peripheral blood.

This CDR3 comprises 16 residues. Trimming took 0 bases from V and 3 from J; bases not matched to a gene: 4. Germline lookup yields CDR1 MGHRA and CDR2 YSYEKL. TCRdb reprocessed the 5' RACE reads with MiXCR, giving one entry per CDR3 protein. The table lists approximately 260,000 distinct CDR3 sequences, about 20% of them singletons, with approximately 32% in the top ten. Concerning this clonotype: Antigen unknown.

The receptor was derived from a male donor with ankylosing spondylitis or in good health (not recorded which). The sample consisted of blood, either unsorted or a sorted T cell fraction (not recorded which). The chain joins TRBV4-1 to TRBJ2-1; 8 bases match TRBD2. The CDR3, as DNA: TGCGCCAGCAGCCAAGACCCCGGGACTAGCTACAATGAGCAGTTCTTC. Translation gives CASSQDPGTSYNEQFF.